Listed here is a single T cell receptor (beta chain). Germline lookup yields CDR1 LNHDA and CDR2 SQIVND (reference sequence). The CDR3 runs 13 residues. The ends were cut back, 9 bases at V and 8 bases at J, with 17 bases in the middle. This entry is derived from a study of cytotoxic CD8 clonotypes in ibrutinib-treated CLL. Profiled with immunoSEQ multiplex PCR; TCRdb holds only in-frame clones, not every one. Counted here are approximately 200,000 clones, approximately 72% occurring once; the ten biggest clones make up roughly 13%. This sequence joins TRBV19 and TRBJ1-5; the D is unclear. Sample: PBMCs, taken after 24 months of ibrutinib treatment. This sequence was found in a human donor with chronic lymphocytic leukemia. This CDR3 reads CASNLRRREPQHF. In nucleotides, the CDR3 is TGTGCCAGCAACTTAAGGAGGAGGGAGCCCCAGCATTTT.